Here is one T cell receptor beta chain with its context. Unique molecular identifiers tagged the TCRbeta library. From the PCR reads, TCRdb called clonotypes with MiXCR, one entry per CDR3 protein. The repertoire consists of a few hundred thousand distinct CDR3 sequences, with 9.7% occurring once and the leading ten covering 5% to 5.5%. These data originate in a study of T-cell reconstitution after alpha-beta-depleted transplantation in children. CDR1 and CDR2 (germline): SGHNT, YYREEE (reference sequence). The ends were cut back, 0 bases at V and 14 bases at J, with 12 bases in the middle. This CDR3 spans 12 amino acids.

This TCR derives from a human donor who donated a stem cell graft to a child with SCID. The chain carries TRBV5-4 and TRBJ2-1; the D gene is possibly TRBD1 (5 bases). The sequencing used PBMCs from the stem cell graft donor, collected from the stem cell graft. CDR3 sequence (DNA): TGTGCCAGCAGCTTGGTAGGGGTGGACGAGTTCTTC. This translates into CASSLVGVDEFF.